This is a list of T cell receptor beta chains from one sample in a study of cytomegalovirus exposure and HLA in healthy donors. Repertoires were generated with immunoSEQ multiplex PCR, while TCRdb's copy carries only in-frame clones and drops some. The sample records 150,000 to 200,000 clones, about 85% being singletons. The sample taken for sequencing was PBMCs. Every receptor here comes from a man aged 18-30 years in good health and CMV-seropositive. Both conserved end residues are part of each CDR3. D genes are given only for firm matches. For some rows the clone size is stated as once, few or many, or as a class when expanded; others skip it.

v_gene,j_gene,abundance,d_gene,CDR3aa,CDR3nt
TRBV9,TRBJ1-1,-,-,CASSADQGNTEAFF,TGTGCCAGCAGCGCGGATCAGGGGAACACTGAAGCTTTCTTT
TRBV7-3,TRBJ2-1,-,-,CASSFTGTGGNEQFF,TGTGCCAGCAGCTTTACGGGAACAGGAGGGAATGAGCAGTTCTTC
TRBV10-3,TRBJ2-1,-,TRBD2,CATGLAWNNEQFF,TGTGCCACCGGACTAGCGTGGAACAATGAGCAGTTCTTC
TRBV9,TRBJ2-1,-,-,CASSAGGGQYNEQFF,TGTGCCAGCAGCGCCGGGGGGGGACAGTACAATGAGCAGTTCTTC
TRBV19,TRBJ1-1,once,-,CASKPGMNTEAFF,TGTGCCAGTAAGCCAGGGATGAACACTGAAGCTTTCTTT
TRBV7-2,TRBJ1-3,-,-,CASSSRVIGNTIYF,TGTGCCAGCAGCTCCCGTGTAATTGGAAACACCATATATTTT
TRBV6-1,TRBJ1-2,-,TRBD1,CASSEFRTGGGYGYTF,TGTGCCAGCAGTGAATTCCGGACAGGGGGGGGCTATGGCTACACCTTC
TRBV7-3,TRBJ2-1,-,-,CASSSRSYNEQFF,TGTGCCAGCAGCTCGCGATCCTACAATGAGCAGTTCTTC
TRBV11-3,TRBJ1-2,-,TRBD1,CASSQLGQDYGYTF,TGTGCCAGCAGCCAACTAGGACAGGACTATGGCTACACCTTC
TRBV2,TRBJ1-2,-,TRBD1,CASSTDRGSGYTF,TGTGCCAGCAGTACAGACAGGGGTAGTGGCTACACCTTC
TRBV6-5,TRBJ2-1,once,TRBD1,CASSYATGFLINEQFF,TGTGCCAGCAGTTACGCGACAGGGTTTCTCATCAATGAGCAGTTCTTC